Presented here are 30 T cell receptor beta chains from one specimen sequenced in a study of T cells after yellow fever vaccination. MiXCR, run by TCRdb on the 5' RACE reads, gives a single entry per CDR3 protein. The sample lists 300,000 to 450,000 distinct CDR3 sequences, 7% to 10% occurring once. Sample: PBMCs, taken about 41 days after the first yellow fever vaccination. These receptors originate from a man younger than 30 who received the YFV17D yellow fever vaccine.

The sample holds a few counts of this clonotype. The rearrangement joins TRBV6-1 to TRBJ2-2; D is undetermined. Germline V CDR1 and CDR2: MNHNS, SASEGT. The CDR3 runs to 14 residues. V shed 7 bases and J shed 1 base, with 10 bases lying between them. The CDR3 coding sequence is TGTGCCAGCACCCAGGCCTGGAACACCGGGGAGCTGTTTTTT. It translates to CASTQAWNTGELFF.

This clonotype was detected a few times. The CDR3 DNA reads as TGCGCCAGCAGCTCCGGGACTAGCGTCGATGAGCAGTTCTTC. This sequence encodes CASSSGTSVDEQFF. The chain combines TRBV5-1 with TRBJ2-1, with 10 bases that match TRBD2. Trimming at V came to 3 bases and at J to 8 bases, leaving 5 bases not matched to a gene. Germline CDR1 reads SGHRS; CDR2 reads YFSETQ. CDR3 length: 14 amino acids.

The gene calls are TRBV11-3 and TRBJ2-7; TRBD2 might be the D (6 bases). Germline V CDR1 and CDR2: SGHNT, YENEEA. V gave up 5 bases and J gave up 1 base, with 21 bases separating them. This CDR3 comprises 17 residues. CDR3: CASSNSKVGGSSYEQYF. The CDR3 DNA reads TGTGCCAGCAGCAATTCGAAGGTGGGGGGAAGTTCCTACGAGCAGTACTTC.

The gene calls are TRBV6-4 and TRBJ2-4, with 10 bases fitting TRBD2. CDR1 is MRHNA and CDR2 is SNTAGT in the germline V gene. Trimming removed 2 bases from V and 6 bases from J; junction bases left unmatched: 4. The CDR3 length is 15 residues. In nucleotides, the CDR3 is TGTGCCAGCAGTGACCAAGCGGGGGGGGGAAACATTCAGTACTTC. Its translation is CASSDQAGGGNIQYF.

The CDR3 DNA sequence: TGCGCCAGCAGCTTGGCCAGTTTGGGTATGGAGACCCAGTACTTC. This encodes CASSLASLGMETQYF. The chain combines TRBV5-1 with TRBJ2-5, with D unresolved. The V and J ends lost 0 bases and 5 bases respectively, with 14 bases between them. Germline V gene data show CDR1 as SGHRS and CDR2 as YFSETQ. The CDR3 totals 15 residues.

Many counts were recorded for this clonotype. This chain connects TRBV28 to TRBJ2-3; D call uncertain. CDR3 size: 15 residues. Germline loops: CDR1 MDHEN, CDR2 SYDVKM. Trimming shortened V by 6 bases and J by 2 bases, and 15 bases separated the two germline ends. The CDR3 DNA follows: TGTGCCAGCAGCCGAAGTACGGGCGCCACAGATACGCAGTATTTT. It codes for CASSRSTGATDTQYF.

As concerns this clonotype: No conserved phenylalanine or tryptophan is present at the end of the CDR3, so a read error is the likely explanation. The chain has TRBV5-1 and TRBJ2-5, with TRBD1 identical over 9 bases. V was pared by 4 bases and J by 4 bases, with 11 bases of the junction left unmatched. The V gene's germline CDR1 is SGHRS and CDR2 YFSETQ. This CDR3 is 16 amino acids long. The CDR3 reads CASSHYRSDRGETQYY. CDR3 coding DNA: TGCGCCAGCAGCCATTACCGATCGGACAGGGGAGAGACCCAGTACTAC.

This clonotype has a handful of counts. This chain connects TRBV5-1 to TRBJ1-4; D uncertain. V shed 0 bases and J shed 5 bases, with 17 bases lying between them. There are 17 residues in the CDR3. The germline CDR1 and CDR2 sequences are SGHRS and YFSETQ. CDR3 amino acids: CASSLANPGIRNEKLFF. The CDR3 DNA follows: TGCGCCAGCAGCTTGGCCAATCCAGGTATAAGAAATGAAAAACTGTTTTTT.

The table lists this clonotype with a few counts. V and J are TRBV12-3 or TRBV12-4 and TRBJ2-4; 10 positions match TRBD1. The V gene end was trimmed by 5 bases and the J gene end by 10 bases; junction bases not matched to a gene: 11. CDR3 size: 15 residues. As DNA, the CDR3 is TGTGCCAGCAGTCCGGTAGGACAGGGGGATCCTATTCAGTACTTC. Its translation: CASSPVGQGDPIQYF.

This clonotype occurred a few times. The rearrangement uses TRBV7-2 and TRBJ2-7, with 7 bases identical to TRBD2. V lost 5 bases to trimming and J lost 3 bases; unmatched junction nucleotides: 10. The germline V gene encodes CDR1 SGHTA and CDR2 FQGNSA. The CDR3 sequence is 15 residues long. The CDR3 loop reads CASSEGPGGFYEQYF. CDR3 coding DNA: TGTGCCAGCAGCGAAGGTCCGGGGGGATTCTACGAGCAGTACTTC.

The sample holds a few counts of this clonotype. The chain combines TRBV15 with TRBJ2-3; the D gene is possibly TRBD2 (7 bases). The CDR3 extends over 17 amino acids. V lost 3 bases and J 3 bases, leaving 19 bases between the germline ends. Germline CDR1 is LNHNV and CDR2 is YYDKDF (reference sequence). The CDR3 protein is CATSSSVKGGGTDTQYF. The CDR3 nucleotides are TGTGCCACCAGCAGCTCGGTTAAGGGGGGAGGGACAGATACGCAGTATTTT.

The V and J genes are TRBV20-1 and TRBJ2-7; TRBD2 is a possible D gene (6 bases). The CDR3 has 12 amino acids. V lost 3 bases and J lost 6, with 12 bases in between. In germline, CDR1 is DFQATT, CDR2 SNEGSKA (reference sequence). CDR3 protein: CSASYAGSEQYF. DNA for the CDR3: TGCAGTGCTAGTTACGCGGGAAGCGAGCAGTACTTC.

As regards this clonotype: Relative to the germline gene, one junction end is altered; a read error may explain this. The J gene is TRBJ2-2, the V gene TRBV9; no firm D call. CDR3 length equals 17 residues. Germline lookup yields CDR1 SGDLS and CDR2 YYNGEE. Here the CDR3 reads CPSSPLPRLGFNGELFF. The CDR3, as DNA: TGTCCCAGCAGCCCTCTGCCTCGTTTGGGATTCAACGGGGAGCTGTTTTTT.

This clonotype occurred a few times. V gene TRBV27 combines with J gene TRBJ2-1; 9 bases map to TRBD2. CDR3 length: 16 residues. The junction had 14 bases not matched to a gene; V was cut back by 5 bases and J by 9 bases. Per the germline V gene, CDR1 is MNHEY and CDR2 is SMNVEV (reference sequence). The CDR3 sequence is CASSPLLAGGPGEQFF. In DNA, the CDR3 is TGTGCCAGCAGTCCGCTGTTGGCGGGGGGGCCGGGTGAGCAGTTCTTC.

This clonotype was observed a few times. The rearrangement uses TRBV5-1 and TRBJ1-2; D is unresolved. The CDR3 covers 12 residues. Trimming left V 0 bases short and J 5 bases short, with 5 bases between. CDR1 and CDR2 from the germline V gene are SGHRS and YFSETQ. The CDR3 bases are TGCGCCAGCAGCTTGGGAATGTATGGCTACACCTTC. Protein: CASSLGMYGYTF. Drawing the rest from reference TRBV5-1 and TRBJ1-2, the complete variable domain is KAGVTQTPRYLIKTRGQQVTLSCSPISGHRSVSWYQQTPGQGLQFLFEYFSETQRNKGNFPGRFSGRQFSNSRSEMNVSTLELGDSALYLCASSLGMYGYTFGSGTRLTVV.

This chain connects TRBV14 to TRBJ2-2; 8 nucleotides match TRBD1. Germline values: CDR1 SGHDN, CDR2 FVKESK. V gave up 7 bases and J gave up 10 bases; unmatched junction bases: 8. The CDR3 runs 13 residues. The CDR3 region is CASTRTGQAELFF. The CDR3 DNA reads as TGTGCCAGCACCCGGACAGGGCAGGCGGAGCTGTTTTTT.

This clonotype was seen a handful of times. The chain has TRBV5-1 and TRBJ2-1; 8 bases fit TRBD2. V dropped 5 bases and J dropped 4; count of bases not matched to a gene: 8. CDR3 length equals 15 residues. Germline loops: CDR1 SGHRS, CDR2 YFSETQ. The CDR3 DNA sequence: TGCGCCAGCAGGGCACTAGCGGACACGTACAATGAGCAGTTCTTC. Its protein is CASRALADTYNEQFF. Full variable domain (outside the CDR3, taken from reference TRBV5-1 and TRBJ2-1): KAGVTQTPRYLIKTRGQQVTLSCSPISGHRSVSWYQQTPGQGLQFLFEYFSETQRNKGNFPGRFSGRQFSNSRSEMNVSTLELGDSALYLCASRALADTYNEQFFGPGTRLTVL.

This clonotype was seen ten or more times. An end of the junction does not agree with germline; a read error may underlie this. This chain links TRBV7-2 with TRBJ2-5; 14 bases line up with TRBD2. This CDR3 has 12 amino acids. Germline lookup yields CDR1 SGHTA and CDR2 FQGNSA. The CDR3, as DNA: TGTGCCAGCAGCCGACTAGCGGGGGGGCCTGGGTTC. Encoded protein: CASSRLAGGPGF.

Only a few counts were recorded for this clonotype. The chain joins TRBV29-1 to TRBJ1-2, with TRBD1 identical over 11 bases. With 3 bases clipped from V and 7 bases from J, the junction kept 7 bases outside the gene matches. CDR1 SQVTM and CDR2 ANQGSEA come from the germline V gene. There are 14 residues in the CDR3. The DNA of the CDR3 is TGCAGCGTTGATCCCGGGACAGGGGGTTCTGGCTACACCTTC. It encodes CSVDPGTGGSGYTF.

This clonotype came up a few times. This chain links TRBV5-1 with TRBJ2-7; TRBD1 matches at 9 bases. Germline CDR1 is SGHRS and CDR2 is YFSETQ. The trim removed 5 bases at V and 7 bases at J, leaving 7 bases unmatched. There are 13 residues in the CDR3. CDR3: CASSVDRGREQYV. In DNA form, the CDR3 reads TGCGCCAGCAGTGTGGACAGGGGCAGAGAGCAGTACGTC.

This clonotype was seen a few times. The gene calls are TRBV6-2 or TRBV6-3 and TRBJ2-5; a weak D match, TRBD2 (6 bases). Per the germline V gene, CDR1 is MNHEY and CDR2 is SVGEGT. CDR3 length: 15 residues. Deletions cut 4 bases from V and 2 bases from J, with 14 bases between. The chain's CDR3 is CASSSRTIWQETQYF. The DNA for the CDR3 is TGTGCCAGCAGTTCCCGGACTATATGGCAAGAGACCCAGTACTTC.

This chain uses TRBV3-1 with TRBJ2-5, with 8 positions matching TRBD2. This CDR3 contains 17 residues. V lost 1 base, J lost 4 bases, and 11 bases stayed unmatched. The V gene's germline CDR1 is LGHDT and CDR2 YNNKEL (reference sequence). The CDR3 DNA is TGTGCCAGCAGCCAAGCCAATCCCCTCGGACTAGCAGAGACCCAGTACTTC. Its protein product is CASSQANPLGLAETQYF.

V and J are TRBV12-3 or TRBV12-4 and TRBJ2-7; weak D call: TRBD2 (6 bases). V was trimmed by 2 bases and J by 5 bases, leaving 16 bases between them. This CDR3 is 15 amino acids long. The CDR3 bases are TGTGCCAGCAGTTTACAATGGGGAGGTGGCGACGAGCAGTACTTC. Amino acid sequence: CASSLQWGGGDEQYF.

This clonotype showed up just a few times. The chain has TRBV27 and TRBJ2-7; the D gene is possibly TRBD2 (6 bases). Looked up from germline, CDR1 is MNHEY and CDR2 is SMNVEV (reference sequence). V gave up 6 bases and J gave up 7 bases, with 19 bases separating them. The CDR3 loop spans 14 amino acids. The CDR3 is CASSTLGLAREQYF. CDR3 DNA sequence: TGTGCCAGCAGCACCTTGGGGCTAGCGAGGGAGCAGTACTTC.

This clonotype has just a few counts. The chain links TRBV15 to TRBJ2-2, with TRBD2 matching over 8 bases. This CDR3 region has 16 residues. The junction had 8 bases not matched to a gene; V was cut back by 3 bases and J by 5 bases. CDR1 is LNHNV and CDR2 is YYDKDF in the germline V gene (reference sequence). Here the CDR3 reads CATSSTPGGATGELFF. CDR3 nucleotide sequence: TGTGCCACCAGCAGCACCCCCGGGGGGGCTACCGGGGAGCTGTTTTTT. Combining the CDR3 with reference TRBV15 and TRBJ2-2 gives the whole variable domain DAMVIQNPRYQVTQFGKPVTLSCSQTLNHNVMYWYQQKSSQAPKLLFHYYDKDFNNEADTPDNFQSRRPNTSFCFLDIRSPGLGDTAMYLCATSSTPGGATGELFFGEGSRLTVL.

This clonotype was observed a handful of times. The chain recombines TRBV20-1 with TRBJ1-4, with a tentative D call TRBD1 (5 bases). Germline assignment: CDR1 DFQATT and CDR2 SNEGSKA (reference sequence). The CDR3 has 13 residues. The V and J ends lost 6 bases and 8 bases respectively, with 16 bases between them. CDR3 coding DNA: TGCAGTGCCGGGGGAGGGGTAGGCGAAAAACTGTTTTTT. Its translation is CSAGGGVGEKLFF.

In this sample, this clonotype turned up a few times. The chain joins TRBV20-1 to TRBJ2-4; D possibly matches TRBD1 or TRBD2 (5 bases each). CDR1 is DFQATT and CDR2 is SNEGSKA in the germline V gene (reference sequence). V dropped 0 bases and J dropped 8 bases, with 11 bases sitting between them. The CDR3 is made up of 13 amino acids. CDR3 coding DNA: TGCAGTGCTAGAGATAACGGGGCGGACATTCAGTACTTC. This codes for CSARDNGADIQYF.

This clonotype has only a few counts. The rearrangement links TRBV5-1 to TRBJ2-3; 16 positions agree with TRBD2. The J segment lost 6 bases and the V segment lost 4 bases, leaving 8 bases of the junction unmatched. CDR1 and CDR2 (germline): SGHRS, YFSETQ. This CDR3 is 17 amino acids long. The chain's CDR3 is CASSPGTSGGASDTQYF. The CDR3 DNA follows: TGCGCCAGCAGCCCAGGGACTAGCGGGGGGGCTTCTGATACGCAGTATTTT.

This clonotype was observed a handful of times. The chain combines TRBV19 with TRBJ2-5; possibly TRBD1 or TRBD2 for D (5 bases each). There are 13 residues in the CDR3. Trimming took 4 bases from V and 4 from J, leaving 10 bases between them. The V gene's germline CDR1 is LNHDA and CDR2 SQIVND (reference sequence). The CDR3 coding sequence is TGTGCCAGTAGTAGGGACCAGCGAGAGACCCAGTACTTC. Translated: CASSRDQRETQYF.

This clonotype was detected only a few times. The chain recombines TRBV4-3 with TRBJ2-4; possibly TRBD2 for D (6 bases). V was clipped by 4 bases and J by 1 base, with 8 bases between them. The CDR3 length is 14 residues. CDR1 LGHNA and CDR2 YSLEER come from the germline V gene. The CDR3 DNA reads TGCGCCAGCAGCCCCAGCGGGGCCAAAAACATTCAGTACTTC. As protein: CASSPSGAKNIQYF.